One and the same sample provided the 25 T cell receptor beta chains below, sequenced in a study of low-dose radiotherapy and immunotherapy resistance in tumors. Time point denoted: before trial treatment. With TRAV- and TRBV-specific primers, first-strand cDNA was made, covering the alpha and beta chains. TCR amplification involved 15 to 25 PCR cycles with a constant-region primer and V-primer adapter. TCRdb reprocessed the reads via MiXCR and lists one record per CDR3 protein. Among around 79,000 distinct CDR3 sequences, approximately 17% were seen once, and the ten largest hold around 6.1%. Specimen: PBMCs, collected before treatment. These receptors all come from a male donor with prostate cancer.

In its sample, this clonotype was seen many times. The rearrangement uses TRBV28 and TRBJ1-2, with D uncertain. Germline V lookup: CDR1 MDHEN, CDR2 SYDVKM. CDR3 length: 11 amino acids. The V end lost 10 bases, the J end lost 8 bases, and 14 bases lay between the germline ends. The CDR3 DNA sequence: TGTGCCACCGCTTTAGTCGGCGGCTACACCTTC. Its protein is CATALVGGYTF.

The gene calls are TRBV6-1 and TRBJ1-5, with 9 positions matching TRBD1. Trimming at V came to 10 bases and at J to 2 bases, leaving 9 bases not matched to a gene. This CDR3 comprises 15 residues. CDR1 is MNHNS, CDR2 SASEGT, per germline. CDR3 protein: CATVIRDRGNQPQHF. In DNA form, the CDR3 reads TGTGCCACAGTGATCCGGGACAGGGGCAATCAGCCCCAGCATTTT.

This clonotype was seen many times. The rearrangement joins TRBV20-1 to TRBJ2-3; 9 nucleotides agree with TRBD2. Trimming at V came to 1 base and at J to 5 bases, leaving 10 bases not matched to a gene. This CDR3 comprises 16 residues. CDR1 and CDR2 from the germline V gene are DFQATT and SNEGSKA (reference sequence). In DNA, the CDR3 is TGCAGTGCTAGAGGAGCGGCGGGGGGGCCTGTAGATACGCAGTATTTT. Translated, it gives CSARGAAGGPVDTQYF.

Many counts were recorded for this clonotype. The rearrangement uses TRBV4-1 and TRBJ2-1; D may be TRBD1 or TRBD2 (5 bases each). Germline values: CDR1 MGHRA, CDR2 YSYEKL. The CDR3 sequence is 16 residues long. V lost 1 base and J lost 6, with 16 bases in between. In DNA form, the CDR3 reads TGCGCCAGCAGCCAAGGTTGGGTTAGGGACCGCAATGAGCAGTTCTTC. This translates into CASSQGWVRDRNEQFF.

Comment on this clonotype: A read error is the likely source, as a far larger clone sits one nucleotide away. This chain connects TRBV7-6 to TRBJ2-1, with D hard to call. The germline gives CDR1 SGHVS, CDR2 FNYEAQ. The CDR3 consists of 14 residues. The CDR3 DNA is TGTGCCAACAGCTTACTAAGTGCGGCCAATGAGCAGTTCTTC. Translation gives CANSLLSAANEQFF.

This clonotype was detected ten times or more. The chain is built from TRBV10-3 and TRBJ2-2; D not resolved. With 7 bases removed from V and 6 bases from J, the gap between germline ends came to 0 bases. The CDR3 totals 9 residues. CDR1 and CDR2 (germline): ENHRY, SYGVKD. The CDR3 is CAITGELFF. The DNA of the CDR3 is TGTGCCATCACCGGGGAGCTGTTTTTT.

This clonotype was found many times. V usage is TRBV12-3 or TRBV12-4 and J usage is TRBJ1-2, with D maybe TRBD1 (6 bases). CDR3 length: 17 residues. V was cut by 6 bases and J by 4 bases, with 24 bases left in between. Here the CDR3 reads CASSPRSDSLKGYGYTF. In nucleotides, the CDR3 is TGTGCCAGCAGCCCTAGGTCGGACAGCTTGAAGGGCTATGGCTACACCTTC.

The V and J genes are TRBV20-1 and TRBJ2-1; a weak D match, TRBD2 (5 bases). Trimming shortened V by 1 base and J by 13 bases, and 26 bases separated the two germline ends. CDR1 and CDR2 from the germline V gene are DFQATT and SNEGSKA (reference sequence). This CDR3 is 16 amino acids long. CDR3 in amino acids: CSARARFSSGQETQFF. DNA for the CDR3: TGCAGTGCTAGAGCTCGCTTTTCGAGCGGTCAAGAGACCCAGTTCTTC.

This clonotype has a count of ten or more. The CDR3: CAAGGLTISYNSPLHF. CDR3 nucleotide sequence: TGTGCCGCCGGGGGACTGACTATCTCCTATAATTCACCCCTCCACTTT. The chain employs TRBV2 and TRBJ1-6; a possible D gene is TRBD1 (5 bases). Germline V gene sequence: CDR1 SNHLY, CDR2 FYNNEI. V lost 11 bases to trimming and J lost 0 bases, with 17 bases between them. The CDR3 covers 16 residues.

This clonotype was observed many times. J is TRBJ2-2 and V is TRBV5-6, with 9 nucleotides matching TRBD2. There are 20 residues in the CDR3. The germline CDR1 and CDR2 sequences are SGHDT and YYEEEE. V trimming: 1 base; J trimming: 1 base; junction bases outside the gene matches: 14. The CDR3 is CASSLRVWRLAGENTGELFF. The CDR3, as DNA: TGTGCCAGCAGCTTGCGGGTTTGGAGATTAGCGGGAGAGAACACCGGGGAGCTGTTTTTT.

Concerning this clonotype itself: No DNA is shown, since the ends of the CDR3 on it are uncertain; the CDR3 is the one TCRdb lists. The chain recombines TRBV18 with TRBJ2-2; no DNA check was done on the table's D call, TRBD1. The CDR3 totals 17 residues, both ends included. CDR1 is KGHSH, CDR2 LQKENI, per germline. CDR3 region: CASSPPVHRGAGELFFF.

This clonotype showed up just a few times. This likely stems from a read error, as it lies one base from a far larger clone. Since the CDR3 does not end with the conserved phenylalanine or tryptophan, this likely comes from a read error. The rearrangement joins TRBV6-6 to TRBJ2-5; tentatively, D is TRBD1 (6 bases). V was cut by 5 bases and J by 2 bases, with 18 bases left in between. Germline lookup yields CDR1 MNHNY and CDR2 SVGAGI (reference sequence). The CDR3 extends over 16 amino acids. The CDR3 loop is CASSPPRGSWQETQYL. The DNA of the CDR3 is TGTGCCAGCAGTCCCCCGAGGGGGAGCTGGCAAGAGACCCAGTACCTC.

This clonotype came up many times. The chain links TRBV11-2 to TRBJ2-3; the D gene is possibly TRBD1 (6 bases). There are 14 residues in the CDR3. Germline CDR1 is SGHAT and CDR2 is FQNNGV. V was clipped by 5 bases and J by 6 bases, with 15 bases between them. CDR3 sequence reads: CASSKYRVSDTQYF. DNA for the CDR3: TGTGCCAGCAGCAAATACAGGGTTTCTGATACGCAGTATTTT.

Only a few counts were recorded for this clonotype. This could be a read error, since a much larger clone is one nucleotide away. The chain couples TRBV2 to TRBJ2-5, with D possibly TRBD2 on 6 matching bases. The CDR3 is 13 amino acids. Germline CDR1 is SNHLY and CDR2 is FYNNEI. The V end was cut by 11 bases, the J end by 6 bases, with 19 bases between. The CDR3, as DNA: TGTGCCCGCGGGACGATGGGGGGAAAGACCCAGTACTTC. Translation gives CARGTMGGKTQYF.

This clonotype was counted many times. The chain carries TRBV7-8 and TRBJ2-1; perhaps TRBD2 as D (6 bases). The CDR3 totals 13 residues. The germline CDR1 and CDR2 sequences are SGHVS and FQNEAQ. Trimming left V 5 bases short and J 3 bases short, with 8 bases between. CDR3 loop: CASSPGGYNEQFF. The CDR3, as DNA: TGTGCCAGCAGCCCCGGGGGCTACAATGAGCAGTTCTTC. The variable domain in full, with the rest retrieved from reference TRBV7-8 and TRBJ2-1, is GAGVSQSPRYKVAKRGQDVALRCDPISGHVSLFWYQQALGQGPEFLTYFQNEAQLDKSGLPSDRFFAERPEGSVSTLKIQRTQQEDSAVYLCASSPGGYNEQFFGPGTRLTVL.

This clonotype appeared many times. In nucleotides, the CDR3 is TGTGCCAGCACCGACGGGTTCGGGGGGATCCAGCCCCAGCATTTT. This translates into CASTDGFGGIQPQHF. V usage is TRBV2 and J usage is TRBJ1-5; TRBD1 is a possible D gene (5 bases). This CDR3 comprises 15 residues. V lost 7 bases and J lost 7, with 20 bases in between. Per germline, CDR1 SNHLY and CDR2 FYNNEI.

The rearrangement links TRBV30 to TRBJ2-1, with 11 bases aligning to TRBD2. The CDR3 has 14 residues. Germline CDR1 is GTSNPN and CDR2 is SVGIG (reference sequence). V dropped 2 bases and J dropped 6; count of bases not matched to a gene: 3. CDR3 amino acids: CAWSLGLAANEQFF. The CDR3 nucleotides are TGTGCCTGGAGTTTGGGACTAGCGGCCAATGAGCAGTTCTTC.

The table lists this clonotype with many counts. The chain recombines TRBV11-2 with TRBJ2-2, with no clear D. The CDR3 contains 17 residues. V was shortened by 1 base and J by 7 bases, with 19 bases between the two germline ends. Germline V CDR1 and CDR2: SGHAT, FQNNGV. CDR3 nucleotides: TGTGCCAGCAGCTTAGTGCTAGGTAGCACCAAGGACGGGGAGCTGTTTTTT. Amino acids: CASSLVLGSTKDGELFF. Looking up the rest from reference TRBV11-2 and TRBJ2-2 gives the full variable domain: EAGVAQSPRYKIIEKRQSVAFWCNPISGHATLYWYQQILGQGPKLLIQFQNNGVVDDSQLPKDRFSAERLKGVDSTLKIQPAKLEDSAVYLCASSLVLGSTKDGELFFGEGSRLTVL.

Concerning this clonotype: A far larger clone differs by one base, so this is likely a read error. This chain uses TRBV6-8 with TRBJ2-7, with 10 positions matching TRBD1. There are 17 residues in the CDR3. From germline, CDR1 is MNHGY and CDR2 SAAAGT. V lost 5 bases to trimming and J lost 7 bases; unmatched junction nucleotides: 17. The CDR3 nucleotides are TGTGCCAGCAGTATCCGGGACAGGGGAAGCTCCTACAATGAGCAGTACTTC. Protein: CASSIRDRGSSYNEQYF.

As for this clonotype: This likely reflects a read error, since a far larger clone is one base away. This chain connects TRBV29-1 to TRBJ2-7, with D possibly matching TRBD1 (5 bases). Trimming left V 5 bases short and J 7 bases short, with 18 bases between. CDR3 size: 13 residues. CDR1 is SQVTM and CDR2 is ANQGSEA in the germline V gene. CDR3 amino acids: CSVPQGGPNEQYF. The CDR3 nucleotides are TGCAGCGTTCCTCAGGGCGGACCCAATGAGCAGTACTTC.

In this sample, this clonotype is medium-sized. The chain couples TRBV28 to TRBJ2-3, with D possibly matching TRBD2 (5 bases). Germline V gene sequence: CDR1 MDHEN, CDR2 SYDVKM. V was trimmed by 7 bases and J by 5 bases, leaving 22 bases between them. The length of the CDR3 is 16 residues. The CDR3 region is CASTPGGKLGKDTQYF. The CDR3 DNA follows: TGTGCCAGCACACCCGGTGGTAAACTAGGCAAAGATACGCAGTATTTT. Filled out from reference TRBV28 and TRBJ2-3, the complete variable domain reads DVKVTQSSRYLVKRTGEKVFLECVQDMDHENMFWYRQDPGLGLRLIYFSYDVKMKEKGDIPEGYSVSREKKERFSLILESASTNQTSMYLCASTPGGKLGKDTQYFGPGTRLTVL.

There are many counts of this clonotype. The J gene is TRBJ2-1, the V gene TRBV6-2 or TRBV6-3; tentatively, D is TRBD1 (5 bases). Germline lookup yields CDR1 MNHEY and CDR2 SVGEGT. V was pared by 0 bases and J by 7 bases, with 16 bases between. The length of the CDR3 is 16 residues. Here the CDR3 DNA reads TGTGCCAGCAGTTACTCTCAGGGCCGACTTTATAATGAGCAGTTCTTC. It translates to CASSYSQGRLYNEQFF.

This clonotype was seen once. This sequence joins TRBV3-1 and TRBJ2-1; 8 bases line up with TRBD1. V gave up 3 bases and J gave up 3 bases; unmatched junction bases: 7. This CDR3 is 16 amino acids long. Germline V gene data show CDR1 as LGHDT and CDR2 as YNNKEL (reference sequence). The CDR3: CASSQYRDRGYNEQFF. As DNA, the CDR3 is TGTGCCAGCAGCCAGTACCGAGACAGGGGCTACAATGAGCAGTTCTTC.

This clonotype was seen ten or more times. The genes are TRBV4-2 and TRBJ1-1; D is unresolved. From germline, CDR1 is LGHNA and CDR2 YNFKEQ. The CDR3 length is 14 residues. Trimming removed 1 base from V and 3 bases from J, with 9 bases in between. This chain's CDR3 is CASSQAVRYTEAFF. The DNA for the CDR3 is TGTGCCAGCAGCCAAGCTGTTCGCTACACTGAAGCTTTCTTT.

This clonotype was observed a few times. The CDR3 protein is CASSWTGMGYTF. Written as DNA, the CDR3 is TGTGCCAGTAGTTGGACAGGGATGGGCTACACCTTC. The chain is built from TRBV19 and TRBJ1-2; TRBD1 agrees at 8 bases. V shed 5 bases, J shed 8 bases, and the junction held 4 bases outside the gene matches. This CDR3 has 12 residues. Germline assignment: CDR1 LNHDA and CDR2 SQIVND (reference sequence). Looking up the rest from reference TRBV19 and TRBJ1-2 gives the full variable domain: DGGITQSPKYLFRKEGQNVTLSCEQNLNHDAMYWYRQDPGQGLRLIYYSQIVNDFQKGDIAEGYSVSREKKESFPLTVTSAQKNPTAFYLCASSWTGMGYTFGSGTRLTVV.